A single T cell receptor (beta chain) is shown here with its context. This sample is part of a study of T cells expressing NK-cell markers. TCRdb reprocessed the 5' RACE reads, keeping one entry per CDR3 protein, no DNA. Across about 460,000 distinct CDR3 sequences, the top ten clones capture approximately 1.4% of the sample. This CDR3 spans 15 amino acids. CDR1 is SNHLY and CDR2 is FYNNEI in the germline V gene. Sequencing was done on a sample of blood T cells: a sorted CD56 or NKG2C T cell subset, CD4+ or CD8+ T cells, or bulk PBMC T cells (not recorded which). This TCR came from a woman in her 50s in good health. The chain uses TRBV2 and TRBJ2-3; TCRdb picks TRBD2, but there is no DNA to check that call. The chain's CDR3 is CASRGGLAGPDTQYF.